This T cell receptor (beta chain) was sequenced in a study of blood T cell repertoires in COVID-19. V lost 3 bases, J lost 4 bases, and 12 bases stayed unmatched. This CDR3 comprises 17 residues. Germline CDR1 is KGHSH and CDR2 is LQKENI. Assay used: immunoSEQ multiplex PCR; TCRdb lists only in-frame clones, some missing. The sample includes around 150,000 clones, roughly 77% of them seen just once. The rearrangement links TRBV18 to TRBJ1-3; the match to TRBD1 covers 7 bases. Sequencing was done on a sample of peripheral blood. This TCR derives from a human donor in a cohort sampled during active COVID-19. The CDR3 loop reads CASSPGDRLKLGNTIYF. The CDR3, as DNA: TGTGCCAGCTCACCGGGGGACAGACTAAAACTCGGAAACACCATATATTTT.